The 19 T cell receptor beta chains listed next were all sequenced from one sample in a study of T cell responses to AZD1222 COVID-19 vaccine. Generated by immunoSEQ multiplex PCR, the TCRdb table keeps only in-frame clones and is missing some. The data show about 170,000 clones, 85% to 90% seen once. Material: peripheral blood, obtained on day 0 of AZD1222 vaccination. These receptors all come from an adult in good health.

The genes are TRBV5-1 and TRBJ1-1; maybe TRBD1 (6 bases). Germline V gene lookup returns CDR1 SGHRS and CDR2 YFSETQ. V was clipped by 4 bases and J by 5 bases, with 18 bases between them. This CDR3 region has 15 residues. As DNA, the CDR3 is TGCGCCAGCAGCACCCCAGGGGCCGGGGGAACTGAAGCTTTCTTT. Its translation is CASSTPGAGGTEAFF.

The chain couples TRBV6-2 or TRBV6-3 to TRBJ2-7; D gene uncertain. V was clipped by 0 bases and J by 2 bases, with 5 bases between them. Germline-derived CDR1 and CDR2 are MNHEY and SVGEGT. This CDR3 contains 13 residues. CDR3 DNA sequence: TGTGCCAGCAGTTACTCGCCCACCTACGAGCAGTACTTC. Its translation: CASSYSPTYEQYF.

The chain couples TRBV7-2 to TRBJ1-6, with a possible D match to TRBD1 (5 bases). The V and J ends lost 7 bases and 2 bases respectively, with 12 bases between them. The CDR3 runs to 15 residues. Germline V gives CDR1 SGHTA, CDR2 FQGNSA. CDR3 sequence reads: CASTSGSTYNSPLHF. CDR3 sequence (DNA): TGTGCCAGCACCTCAGGGAGCACCTATAATTCACCCCTCCACTTT.

The genes are TRBV5-5 and TRBJ2-7; 11 nucleotides line up with TRBD1. Germline V lookup: CDR1 SGHKS, CDR2 YYEKEE (reference sequence). V shed 4 bases and J 5 bases; nucleotides not matched to a gene: 5. The CDR3 spans 14 residues. The CDR3 region is CASSRGQGVHEQYF. The CDR3 bases are TGTGCCAGCAGCCGGGGACAGGGGGTGCACGAGCAGTACTTC.

The chain joins TRBV10-3 to TRBJ2-7, with D possibly being TRBD2 (5 bases). Per the germline V gene, CDR1 is ENHRY and CDR2 is SYGVKD. V dropped 7 bases and J dropped 6 bases, with 22 bases sitting between them. There are 15 residues in the CDR3. The CDR3 reads CAIILSGPTTREQYV. The CDR3 DNA follows: TGTGCCATCATACTGTCAGGTCCGACTACCCGCGAGCAGTACGTC.

The gene calls are TRBV5-1 and TRBJ2-7, with D perhaps TRBD2 (5 bases). The CDR3 spans 14 residues. Trimming cost V 4 bases and J 2 bases, with 13 bases left between them. In germline, CDR1 is SGHRS, CDR2 YFSETQ. Here the CDR3 DNA reads TGCGCCAGCAGCCCCGGCTTCGGGGCCTACGAGCAGTACTTC. As protein: CASSPGFGAYEQYF.

This chain connects TRBV7-9 to TRBJ1-5; tentative D call: TRBD1 (6 bases). From germline, CDR1 is SEHNR and CDR2 FQNEAQ (reference sequence). The CDR3 totals 16 residues. The V end was cut by 0 bases, the J end by 1 base, with 10 bases between. The chain's CDR3 is CASSLAGHRSNQPQHF. The CDR3 coding sequence is TGTGCCAGCAGCTTAGCGGGACACCGGAGCAATCAGCCCCAGCATTTT.

The chain links TRBV6-5 to TRBJ2-7; no clear D gene. Germline CDR1 is MNHEY and CDR2 is SVGAGI. The V end lost 11 bases, the J end lost 3 bases, and 11 bases lay between the germline ends. There are 11 residues in the CDR3. The CDR3 is CAWATGYEQYF. The CDR3, as DNA: TGTGCCTGGGCCACGGGCTACGAGCAGTACTTC.

The V and J genes are TRBV10-3 and TRBJ2-1; D may be TRBD2 (5 bases). The germline V gene has CDR1 ENHRY and CDR2 SYGVKD. V lost 6 bases and J lost 6, with 15 bases in between. The CDR3 covers 14 residues. The CDR3 coding sequence is TGTGCCATCAGGGAGGACCTCTCAGGCAATGAGCAGTTCTTC. Translated, it gives CAIREDLSGNEQFF.

The rearrangement links TRBV3-1 (or the pseudogene TRBV3-2) to TRBJ1-2; D not certain. Germline V gene lookup returns CDR1 LGHDT and CDR2 YNNKEL (reference sequence). CDR3 length equals 12 residues. V shed 1 base and J shed 9 bases, with 9 bases lying between them. CDR3: CASSQVRGRYTF. DNA for the CDR3: TGTGCCAGCAGCCAAGTTCGAGGTCGCTACACCTTC.

The V call is TRBV2, the J call TRBJ2-1; TRBD1 agrees at 8 bases. Per the germline V gene, CDR1 is SNHLY and CDR2 is FYNNEI. Trimming took 4 bases from V and 7 from J; bases not matched to a gene: 9. The CDR3 runs 15 residues. This CDR3 is CASSARQGNFNEQFF. CDR3 coding DNA: TGTGCCAGCAGTGCTCGACAGGGGAATTTTAATGAGCAGTTCTTC.

This clone occurred once. The genes are TRBV4-3 and TRBJ1-5; 9 bases are shared with TRBD1. The germline V gene encodes CDR1 LGHNA and CDR2 YSLEER. The J segment lost 3 bases and the V segment lost 0 bases, leaving 15 bases of the junction unmatched. The CDR3 extends over 20 amino acids. The CDR3: CASSQDPGTGKGESNQPQHF. DNA for the CDR3: TGCGCCAGCAGCCAAGATCCTGGGACAGGGAAAGGGGAATCCAATCAGCCCCAGCATTTT.

This rearrangement joins TRBV5-8 to TRBJ1-3; D is perhaps TRBD1 (5 bases). This CDR3 contains 15 residues. The germline V gene has CDR1 SGHTS and CDR2 YDEGEE. V was clipped by 3 bases and J by 1 base, with 11 bases between them. CDR3 DNA: TGTGCCAGCAGCTCTGGTGAGGGGTCTGGAAACACCATATATTTT. This translates into CASSSGEGSGNTIYF.

This clone was seen just once. The J gene is TRBJ1-3, the V gene TRBV3-1 (or the pseudogene TRBV3-2); 7 bases map to TRBD1. Germline CDR1 reads LGHDT; CDR2 reads YNNKEL (reference sequence). The V and J ends lost 2 bases and 0 bases, in that order; junction bases with no gene match: 1. The length of the CDR3 is 15 residues. CDR3 sequence: CASSQWDSSGNTIYF. CDR3 sequence (DNA): TGTGCCAGCAGCCAATGGGACAGCTCTGGAAACACCATATATTTT.

The DNA of the CDR3 is TGCGCCAGCAGCCAAGATTCGAGGGGGTGGCGGAACAATCAGCCCCAGCATTTT. This sequence encodes CASSQDSRGWRNNQPQHF. This sequence joins TRBV4-1 and TRBJ1-5; maybe TRBD1 (6 bases). CDR3 length equals 18 residues. Germline V CDR1 and CDR2: MGHRA, YSYEKL. V lost 0 bases and J 3 bases, leaving 18 bases between the germline ends.

This sequence joins TRBV2 and TRBJ1-5; unclear D gene. The length of the CDR3 is 12 residues. The germline V gene has CDR1 SNHLY and CDR2 FYNNEI. The germline V and J ends were trimmed by 0 bases and 6 bases, with 3 bases remaining between them. CDR3 sequence reads: CASSEAAQPQHF. The CDR3 nucleotides are TGTGCCAGCAGTGAAGCGGCTCAGCCCCAGCATTTT.

This chain connects TRBV28 to TRBJ2-5; possible D gene TRBD2, 5 bases. The CDR3 loop spans 12 amino acids. Trimming shortened V by 5 bases and J by 6 bases, and 10 bases separated the two germline ends. Per germline, CDR1 MDHEN and CDR2 SYDVKM. CDR3 nucleotide sequence: TGTGCCAGCAGTCCAACCGGGAAGACCCAGTACTTC. Translation gives CASSPTGKTQYF.

The CDR3 is CASSSGAQQETQYF. The DNA of the CDR3 is TGCGCCAGCAGCTCCGGGGCGCAACAAGAGACCCAGTACTTC. The J gene is TRBJ2-5, the V gene TRBV5-1; the D gene could be TRBD1 or TRBD2 (5 bases each). V dropped 3 bases and J dropped 2 bases, with 11 bases sitting between them. CDR1 and CDR2 from the germline V gene are SGHRS and YFSETQ. This CDR3 is 14 amino acids long.

The V call is TRBV6-5, the J call TRBJ2-7; D is ambiguous. The CDR3 spans 14 residues. V was shortened by 2 bases and J by 3 bases, with 11 bases between the two germline ends. Germline V gene lookup returns CDR1 MNHEY and CDR2 SVGAGI. The CDR3 reads CASSYGPLGYEQYF. Written as DNA, the CDR3 is TGTGCCAGCAGTTACGGTCCCCTGGGCTACGAGCAGTACTTC.